The clone carrying this T cell receptor beta chain was counted between two and nine times. The sample belongs to a study of PD-L1 blockade in urothelial cancer. Study-wide background: Typically, measured as a median, blood samples had more than 110,000 T cells.

The authors spiked synthetic TCR analog templates into each PCR. Repertoires were generated with immunoSEQ multiplex PCR, while TCRdb's copy carries only in-frame clones and drops some. Here the sample spans about 82,000 clones, over 80% being singletons. Metastatic or locally advanced urothelial carcinoma was present in the patients. Source: PBMCs, taken around atezolizumab (anti-PD-L1) treatment. The clonotype comes from a man between 65 and 85 years old with urothelial cancer.

The CDR3 bases are TGTGCCAGCAGCTTCGAATTACAGGAGACTTTAACAACGCAGTATTTT. Protein sequence: CASSFELQETLTTQYF. This chain connects TRBV11-2 to TRBJ2-3, with a weak D call TRBD1 (5 bases). The CDR3 runs to 16 residues. Trimming removed 3 bases from V and 9 bases from J, with 22 bases in between. Looked up from germline, CDR1 is SGHAT and CDR2 is FQNNGV.